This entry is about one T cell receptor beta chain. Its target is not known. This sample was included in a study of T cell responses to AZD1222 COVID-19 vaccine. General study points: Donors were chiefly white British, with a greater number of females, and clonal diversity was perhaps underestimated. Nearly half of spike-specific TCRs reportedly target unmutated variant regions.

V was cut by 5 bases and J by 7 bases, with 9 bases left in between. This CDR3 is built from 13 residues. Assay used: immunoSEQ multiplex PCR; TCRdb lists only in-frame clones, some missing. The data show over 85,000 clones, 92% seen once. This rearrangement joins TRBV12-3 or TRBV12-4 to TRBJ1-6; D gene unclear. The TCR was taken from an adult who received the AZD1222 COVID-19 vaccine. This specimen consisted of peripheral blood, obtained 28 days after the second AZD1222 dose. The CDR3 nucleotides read TGTGCCAGCAGTCCGAGAGAGAATTCACCCCTCCACTTT. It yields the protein CASSPRENSPLHF.